The sequence of this TCR beta chain was determined in a study of T cell repertoires in cytomegalovirus infection. Germline V gene lookup returns CDR1 MNHEY and CDR2 SVGEGT. V was cut by 5 bases and J by 6 bases, with 13 bases left in between. The CDR3 spans 13 residues. This clonotype was detected only a few times. Its antigen is currently unknown. TCRdb itself ran the reads through MiXCR, one entry per CDR3 protein. Here the sample spans fewer than 650,000 distinct CDR3 sequences, about 40% being singletons. The clonotype comes from a human donor in good health (CMV status not recorded). Some clones in this sample may be carry-over from other donors' samples. The sample here was cultured PBMCs, taken from culture after CMV antigen stimulation. The chain combines TRBV6-2 or TRBV6-3 with TRBJ1-2, with a possible D match to TRBD1 (5 bases). CDR3 nucleotide sequence: TGTGCCAGCAGTGGAGATGGACACGATGGCTACACCTTC. Protein: CASSGDGHDGYTF.